The 17 T cell receptor beta chains given below trace back to one sample, sequenced in a study of blood T cell repertoires in COVID-19 (TCRdb year 2020). Library generation was performed with the immunoSEQ multiplex PCR assay. Imported from immuneACCESS, the table was reduced by TCRdb to in-frame sequences with V and J called. These copies leave out some clones; in studies compared against another copy, an unresolved V gene accounts for under half, and the cause of the remainder is not known. The sample table lists a few hundred thousand clones, 70% to 90% of them with a count of one. 5% to 8% of the sample goes to the ten largest clones. Sequencing was performed on PBMCs or T cells enriched from blood (not recorded which). The source is a woman aged 50 to 60 who had been exposed to COVID-19.

This chain links TRBV7-6 with TRBJ1-1; perhaps TRBD1 as D (5 bases). The CDR3 has 12 amino acids. Trimming took 5 bases from V and 5 from J, leaving 9 bases between them. CDR1 and CDR2 from the germline V gene are SGHVS and FNYEAQ. As DNA, the CDR3 is TGTGCCAGCAGCCAAAGGGGAACTGAAGCTTTCTTT. Protein: CASSQRGTEAFF. The entire variable domain, with the rest obtained from reference TRBV7-6 and TRBJ1-1, is as follows: GAGVSQSPRYKVTKRGQDVALRCDPISGHVSLYWYRQALGQGPEFLTYFNYEAQQDKSGLPNDRFSAERPEGSISTLTIQRTEQRDSAMYRCASSQRGTEAFFGQGTRLTVV.

V gene TRBV2 combines with J gene TRBJ2-2; TRBD2 agrees at 9 bases. Germline V lookup: CDR1 SNHLY, CDR2 FYNNEI. The CDR3 contains 16 residues. V lost 0 bases to trimming and J lost 5 bases; unmatched junction nucleotides: 4. The CDR3: CASSEALAGKTGELFF. For the CDR3, the DNA is TGTGCCAGCAGTGAAGCGCTAGCGGGGAAGACCGGGGAGCTGTTTTTT.

The CDR3 coding sequence is TGTGCCAGCGCGGCAGGGGGCAGGGAAAAACTGTTTTTT. Protein: CASAAGGREKLFF. The genes are TRBV2 and TRBJ1-4; TRBD1 aligns across 8 bases. After removal of 8 bases from V and 8 bases from J, the junction contained 7 bases not matched to a gene. The CDR3 totals 13 residues. Germline assignment: CDR1 SNHLY and CDR2 FYNNEI.

J is TRBJ2-2 and V is TRBV12-5; D gene ambiguous. Trimming took 0 bases from V and 1 from J, leaving 9 bases between them. Looked up from germline, CDR1 is LGHNT and CDR2 is FRNRAP. This CDR3 has 16 residues. The CDR3 protein is CASGLVVAVNTGELFF. Written as DNA, the CDR3 is TGTGCTAGTGGTTTGGTTGTGGCGGTGAACACCGGGGAGCTGTTTTTT.

The chain uses TRBV18 and TRBJ2-1; TRBD2 is a possible D gene (6 bases). Germline CDR1 reads KGHSH; CDR2 reads LQKENI. The germline V and J ends were trimmed by 6 bases and 6 bases, with 12 bases remaining between them. The CDR3 has 13 residues. The CDR3 region has the DNA TGTGCCAGCTCGCGGGGCCGGGCCAATGAGCAGTTCTTC. Its translation: CASSRGRANEQFF.

The V call is TRBV6-5, the J call TRBJ1-1, with D perhaps matching TRBD1 (6 bases). CDR3 length: 14 amino acids. Germline-derived CDR1 and CDR2 are MNHEY and SVGAGI. Trimming pared 6 bases from V and 5 bases from J, leaving 16 bases between. In DNA, the CDR3 is TGTGCCAGCAGCATATTGACAGGCGGGACTGAAGCTTTCTTT. Amino acid sequence: CASSILTGGTEAFF.

This clone showed up just once. This chain uses TRBV10-1 with TRBJ1-5; possible D gene TRBD1, 6 bases. The germline V and J ends were trimmed by 4 bases and 5 bases, with 9 bases remaining between them. The CDR3 is 13 amino acids. Germline CDR1 and CDR2: WNHNN and SYGVQD (reference sequence). CDR3 bases: TGCGCCAGCAGTGCTGGGGGCGATCAGCCCCAGCATTTT. It codes for CASSAGGDQPQHF.

This rearrangement joins TRBV15 to TRBJ2-6; TRBD1 might be the D (7 bases). The length of the CDR3 is 19 residues. Germline V gives CDR1 LNHNV, CDR2 YYDKDF (reference sequence). V lost 0 bases to trimming and J lost 1 base, with 16 bases between them. The CDR3 sequence: CATSRDGGTALSGANVLTF. The DNA for the CDR3 is TGTGCCACCAGCAGAGATGGAGGGACAGCTTTATCTGGGGCCAACGTCCTGACTTTC.

This clone was observed a few times. This sequence joins TRBV3-1 (or the pseudogene TRBV3-2) and TRBJ2-1; 8 bases line up with TRBD2. The V gene end was trimmed by 3 bases and the J gene end by 8 bases; junction bases not matched to a gene: 15. This CDR3 is built from 17 residues. CDR1 LGHDT and CDR2 YNNKEL come from the germline V gene (reference sequence). The CDR3 DNA follows: TGTGCCAGCAGCCAGACTTCCCCAGGACTAGCTAGGGATGAGCAGTTCTTC. It translates to CASSQTSPGLARDEQFF.

This clone was seen only once. The CDR3 region has the DNA TGTGCCAGCAGCAAAATGGGGACAGGGAGTAGTGTTCAAACAGATACGCAGTATTTT. Its translation: CASSKMGTGSSVQTDTQYF. The J gene is TRBJ2-3, the V gene TRBV27; TRBD1 aligns across 9 bases. The CDR3 runs 19 residues. Germline V gene lookup returns CDR1 MNHEY and CDR2 SMNVEV (reference sequence). V lost 6 bases to trimming and J lost 3 bases; unmatched junction nucleotides: 19.

The chain joins TRBV28 to TRBJ2-7, with 8 bases that match TRBD1. The CDR3 has 15 amino acids. Trimming took 4 bases from V and 3 from J; bases not matched to a gene: 8. Germline V gene lookup returns CDR1 MDHEN and CDR2 SYDVKM. The CDR3 loop reads CASSSPPTGDYEQYF. CDR3 in DNA: TGTGCCAGCAGTTCCCCCCCGACAGGGGACTACGAGCAGTACTTC. The full variable domain, in which reference TRBV28 and TRBJ2-7 provide the parts outside the CDR3, is DVKVTQSSRYLVKRTGEKVFLECVQDMDHENMFWYRQDPGLGLRLIYFSYDVKMKEKGDIPEGYSVSREKKERFSLILESASTNQTSMYLCASSSPPTGDYEQYFGPGTRLTVT.

The chain couples TRBV10-1 to TRBJ2-3, with 8 bases matching TRBD2. The CDR3 runs to 17 residues. CDR1 WNHNN and CDR2 SYGVQD come from the germline V gene (reference sequence). The V and J ends lost 10 bases and 0 bases, in that order; junction bases with no gene match: 15. CDR3 bases: TGCGCCAACCGAGGGGCGGGGGGTTTTGCTAGCACAGATACGCAGTATTTT. It specifies CANRGAGGFASTDTQYF.

The chain joins TRBV12-3 or TRBV12-4 to TRBJ1-1; 9 bases map to TRBD1. The junction had 5 bases not matched to a gene; V was cut back by 4 bases and J by 11 bases. The length of the CDR3 is 12 residues. The CDR3 spells CASSSRTGDAFF. The DNA for the CDR3 is TGTGCCAGCAGTTCACGGACAGGGGATGCTTTCTTT.

The chain is built from TRBV4-1 and TRBJ2-2; the match to TRBD2 covers 7 bases. Per germline, CDR1 MGHRA and CDR2 YSYEKL. J gave up 2 bases and V 3 bases, and 3 bases lay outside the gene matches. This CDR3 region has 15 residues. CDR3 coding DNA: TGCGCCAGCAGCCAGAGCGGGGAAAACACCGGGGAGCTGTTTTTT. It specifies CASSQSGENTGELFF.

The rearrangement links TRBV7-9 to TRBJ1-2, with TRBD1 identical over 8 bases. The CDR3 sequence is 12 residues long. CDR1 and CDR2 (germline): SEHNR, FQNEAQ (reference sequence). Trimming at V came to 4 bases and at J to 14 bases, leaving 9 bases not matched to a gene. The CDR3 nucleotides read TGTGCCAGCAGCTCCGTAGGACAGGGACTTACCTTC. Translated: CASSSVGQGLTF.

This sequence joins TRBV29-1 and TRBJ2-1; 7 positions match TRBD2. The V segment lost 5 bases and the J segment 9 bases; nucleotides outside the gene matches: 10. The V gene's germline CDR1 is SQVTM and CDR2 ANQGSEA. The CDR3 is made up of 13 amino acids. CDR3 sequence: CSVTAGRDGEQFF. CDR3 nucleotide sequence: TGCAGCGTTACAGCGGGGCGAGACGGTGAGCAGTTCTTC.

The chain has TRBV6-5 and TRBJ2-7; TRBD1 might be the D (5 bases). Looked up from germline, CDR1 is MNHEY and CDR2 is SVGAGI. V shed 6 bases and J shed 5 bases, with 11 bases lying between them. This CDR3 comprises 12 residues. The CDR3 spells CASRKEGDEQYF. In DNA form, the CDR3 reads TGTGCCAGCAGAAAGGAAGGGGACGAGCAGTACTTC.